The following is a TCR beta chain sequence with its context. The antigen is undetermined. This sample stems from a study of vaccination and CD4 T cells after COVID-19. Study background: The authors used overlapping spike peptides from SARS-CoV-2, HCoV-NL63, HCoV-OC43 and HCoV-229E to stimulate cells. Broader study findings: Of the reactive clones in convalescent patients, a median about 90% showed up only post-vaccination.

Documented treatment: approximately nine-day PBMC culture with coronavirus spike peptide pools or control peptides (ViraFEST assay). Via ViraFEST, peptide pools expanded antigen-specific T cells before TCR sequencing. An Oncomine TCR Beta short-read assay was used to sequence the DNA from cultured CD4+ T cells. One entry per CDR3 protein, called by TCRdb with MiXCR from the PCR reads. The table records about 13,000 distinct CDR3 sequences, roughly 45% of them present only once. This TCR derives from a human donor who had recovered from COVID-19. The sample taken for sequencing was CD4+ T cells from blood, cultured in vitro.

Written as DNA, the CDR3 is TGCAGTGCTAGGCCCAGGACATCCGTTTACGAGCAGTACTTC. It is translated as CSARPRTSVYEQYF. This chain joins TRBV20-1 and TRBJ2-7, with TRBD1 as a possible D gene (5 bases). Germline V CDR1 and CDR2: DFQATT, SNEGSKA (reference sequence). This CDR3 is built from 14 residues. Trimming left V 3 bases short and J 4 bases short, with 16 bases between.